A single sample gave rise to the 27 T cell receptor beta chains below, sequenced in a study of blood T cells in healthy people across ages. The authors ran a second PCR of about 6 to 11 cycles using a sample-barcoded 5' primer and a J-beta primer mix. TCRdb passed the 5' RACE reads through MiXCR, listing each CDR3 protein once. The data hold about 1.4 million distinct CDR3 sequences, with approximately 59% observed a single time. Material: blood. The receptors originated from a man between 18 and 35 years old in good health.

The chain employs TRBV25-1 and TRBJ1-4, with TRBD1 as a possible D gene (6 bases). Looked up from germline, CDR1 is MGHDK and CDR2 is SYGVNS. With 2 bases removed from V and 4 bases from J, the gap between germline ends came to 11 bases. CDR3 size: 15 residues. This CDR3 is CASSETGQLNEKLFF. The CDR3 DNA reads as TGTGCCAGCAGTGAAACGGGACAACTTAATGAAAAACTGTTTTTT.

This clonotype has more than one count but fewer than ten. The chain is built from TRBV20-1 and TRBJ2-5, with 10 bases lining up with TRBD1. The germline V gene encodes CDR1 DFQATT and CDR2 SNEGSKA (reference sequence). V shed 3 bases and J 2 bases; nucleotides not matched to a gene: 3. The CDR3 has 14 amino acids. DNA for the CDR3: TGCAGTGCTAGTTGGGACAGGGGTCAAGAGACCCAGTACTTC. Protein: CSASWDRGQETQYF.

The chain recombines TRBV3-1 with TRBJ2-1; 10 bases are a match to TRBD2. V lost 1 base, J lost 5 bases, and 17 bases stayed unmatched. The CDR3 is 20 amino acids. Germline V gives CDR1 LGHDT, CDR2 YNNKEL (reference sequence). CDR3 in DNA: TGTGCCAGCAGCCAAGTGCCTAGCGGGGGAATTCGAACCCCAAACAATGAGCAGTTCTTC. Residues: CASSQVPSGGIRTPNNEQFF.

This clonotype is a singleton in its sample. The CDR3: CASSRGETDTQYF. In DNA form, the CDR3 reads TGTGCCAGCAGCCGGGGGGAGACAGATACGCAGTATTTT. The chain has TRBV13 and TRBJ2-3; 7 bases are a match to TRBD2. This CDR3 contains 13 residues. V dropped 5 bases and J dropped 3; count of bases not matched to a gene: 2. Germline CDR1 is PRHDT and CDR2 is FYEKMQ (reference sequence).

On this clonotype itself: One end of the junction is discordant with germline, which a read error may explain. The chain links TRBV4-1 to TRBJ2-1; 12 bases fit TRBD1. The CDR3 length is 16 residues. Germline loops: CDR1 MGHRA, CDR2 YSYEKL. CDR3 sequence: CVSSQGQGATYNEQFF. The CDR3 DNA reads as TGCGTCAGCAGCCAGGGACAGGGGGCGACCTACAATGAGCAGTTCTTC.

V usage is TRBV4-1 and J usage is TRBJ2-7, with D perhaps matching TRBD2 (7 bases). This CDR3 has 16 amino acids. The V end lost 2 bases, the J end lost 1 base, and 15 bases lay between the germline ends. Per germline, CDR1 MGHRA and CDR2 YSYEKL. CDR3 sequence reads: CASSQIEGGESYEQYF. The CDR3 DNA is TGCGCCAGCAGCCAAATTGAGGGGGGGGAGTCCTACGAGCAGTACTTC.

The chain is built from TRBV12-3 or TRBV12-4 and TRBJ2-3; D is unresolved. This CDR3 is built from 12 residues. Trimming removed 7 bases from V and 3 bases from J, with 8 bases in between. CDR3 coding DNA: TGTGCCAGCAAGGAGAGAACAGATACGCAGTATTTT. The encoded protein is CASKERTDTQYF.

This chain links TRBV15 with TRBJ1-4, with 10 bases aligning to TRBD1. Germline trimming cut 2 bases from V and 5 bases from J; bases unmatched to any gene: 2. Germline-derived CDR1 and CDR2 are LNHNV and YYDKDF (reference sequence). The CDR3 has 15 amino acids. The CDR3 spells CATSRRTGGNEKLFF. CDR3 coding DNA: TGTGCCACCAGCAGAAGGACAGGGGGAAATGAAAAACTGTTTTTT.

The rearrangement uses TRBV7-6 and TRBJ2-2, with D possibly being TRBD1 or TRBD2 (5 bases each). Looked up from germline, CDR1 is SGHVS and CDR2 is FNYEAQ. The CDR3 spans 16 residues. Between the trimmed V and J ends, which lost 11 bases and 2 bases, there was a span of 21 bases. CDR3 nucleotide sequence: TGTGCCGGCACCCCGGCGCAGGGAGTAAACACCGGGGAGCTGTTTTTT. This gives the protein CAGTPAQGVNTGELFF.

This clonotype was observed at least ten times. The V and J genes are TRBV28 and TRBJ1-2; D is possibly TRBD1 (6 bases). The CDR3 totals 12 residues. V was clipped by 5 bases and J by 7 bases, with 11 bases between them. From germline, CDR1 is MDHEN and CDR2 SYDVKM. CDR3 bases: TGTGCCAGCAGTCGTTCAGGGGTTGGCTACACCTTC. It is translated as CASSRSGVGYTF.

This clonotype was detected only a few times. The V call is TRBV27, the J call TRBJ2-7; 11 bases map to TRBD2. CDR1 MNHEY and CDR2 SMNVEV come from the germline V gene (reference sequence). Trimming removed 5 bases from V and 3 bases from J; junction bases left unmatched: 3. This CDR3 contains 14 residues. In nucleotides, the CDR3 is TGTGCCAGCAGTACTACTAGCGGGGGCTACGAGCAGTACTTC. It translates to CASSTTSGGYEQYF.

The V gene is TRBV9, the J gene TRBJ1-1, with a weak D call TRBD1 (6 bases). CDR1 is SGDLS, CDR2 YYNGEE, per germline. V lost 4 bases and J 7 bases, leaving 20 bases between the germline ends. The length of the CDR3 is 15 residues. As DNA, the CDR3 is TGTGCCAGCAGCACCTACTCAGGGGCCGCCAGTGAAGCTTTCTTT. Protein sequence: CASSTYSGAASEAFF. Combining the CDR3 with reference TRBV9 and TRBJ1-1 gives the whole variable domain DSGVTQTPKHLITATGQRVTLRCSPRSGDLSVYWYQQSLDQGLQFLIQYYNGEERAKGNILERFSAQQFPDLHSELNLSSLELGDSALYFCASSTYSGAASEAFFGQGTRLTVV.

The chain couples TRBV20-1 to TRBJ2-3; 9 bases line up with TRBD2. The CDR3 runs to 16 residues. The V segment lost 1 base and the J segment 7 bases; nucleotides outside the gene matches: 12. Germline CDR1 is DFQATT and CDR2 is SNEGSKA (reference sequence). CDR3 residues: CSARVRRRGGRNTQYF. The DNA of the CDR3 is TGCAGTGCTAGAGTCCGGCGGCGGGGGGGTCGGAATACGCAGTATTTT.

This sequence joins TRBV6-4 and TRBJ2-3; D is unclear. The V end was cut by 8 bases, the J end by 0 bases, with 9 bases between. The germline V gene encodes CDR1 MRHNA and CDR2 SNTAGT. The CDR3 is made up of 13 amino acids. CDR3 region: CASEDGSTDTQYF. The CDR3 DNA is TGTGCCAGCGAGGACGGGAGCACAGATACGCAGTATTTT.

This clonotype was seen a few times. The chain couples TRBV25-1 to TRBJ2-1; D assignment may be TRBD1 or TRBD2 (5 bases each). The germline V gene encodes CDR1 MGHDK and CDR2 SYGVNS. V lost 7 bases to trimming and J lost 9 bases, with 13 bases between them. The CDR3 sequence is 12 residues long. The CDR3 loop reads CASNPEGSEQFF. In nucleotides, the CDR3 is TGTGCCAGCAACCCCGAGGGGTCTGAGCAGTTCTTC. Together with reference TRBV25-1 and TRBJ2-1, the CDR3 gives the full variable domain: EADIYQTPRYLVIGTGKKITLECSQTMGHDKMYWYQQDPGMELHLIHYSYGVNSTEKGDLSSESTVSRIRTEHFPLTLESARPSHTSQYLCASNPEGSEQFFGPGTRLTVL.

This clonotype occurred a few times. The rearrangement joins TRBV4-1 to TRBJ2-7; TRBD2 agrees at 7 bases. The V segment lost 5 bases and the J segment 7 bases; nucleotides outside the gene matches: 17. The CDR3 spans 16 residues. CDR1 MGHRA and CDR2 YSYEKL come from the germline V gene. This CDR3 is CASSSEAGRHYNEQYF. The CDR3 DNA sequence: TGCGCCAGCAGCTCCGAAGCGGGGCGACACTACAATGAGCAGTACTTC.

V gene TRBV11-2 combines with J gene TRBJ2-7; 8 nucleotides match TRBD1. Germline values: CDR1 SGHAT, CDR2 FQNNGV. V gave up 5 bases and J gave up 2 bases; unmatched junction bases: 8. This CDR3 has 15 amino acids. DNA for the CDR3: TGTGCCAGCAGCCGAGACAGGGGCGATACCTACGAGCAGTACTTC. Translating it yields CASSRDRGDTYEQYF. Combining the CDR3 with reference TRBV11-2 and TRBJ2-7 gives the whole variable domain EAGVAQSPRYKIIEKRQSVAFWCNPISGHATLYWYQQILGQGPKLLIQFQNNGVVDDSQLPKDRFSAERLKGVDSTLKIQPAKLEDSAVYLCASSRDRGDTYEQYFGPGTRLTVT.

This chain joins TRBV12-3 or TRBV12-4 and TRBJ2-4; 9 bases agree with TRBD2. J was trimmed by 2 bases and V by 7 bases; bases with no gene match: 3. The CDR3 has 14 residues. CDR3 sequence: CASKLAGTKNIQYF. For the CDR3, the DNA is TGTGCCAGCAAGCTAGCGGGGACCAAAAACATTCAGTACTTC.

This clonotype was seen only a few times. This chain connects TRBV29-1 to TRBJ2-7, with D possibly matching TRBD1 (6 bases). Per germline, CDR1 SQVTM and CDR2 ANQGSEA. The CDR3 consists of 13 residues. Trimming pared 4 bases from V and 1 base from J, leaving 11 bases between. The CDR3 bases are TGCAGCGTTGCGGCAGGGGTGTCCTACGAGCAGTACTTC. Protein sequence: CSVAAGVSYEQYF.

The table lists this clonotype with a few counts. The CDR3 spells CASSFLGAAKNIQYF. CDR3 nucleotide sequence: TGTGCCAGCAGTTTTCTTGGGGCGGCCAAAAACATTCAGTACTTC. This rearrangement joins TRBV27 to TRBJ2-4, with a possible D match to TRBD1 (5 bases). The length of the CDR3 is 15 residues. In germline, CDR1 is MNHEY, CDR2 SMNVEV (reference sequence). The V and J ends lost 3 bases and 1 base respectively, with 10 bases between them.

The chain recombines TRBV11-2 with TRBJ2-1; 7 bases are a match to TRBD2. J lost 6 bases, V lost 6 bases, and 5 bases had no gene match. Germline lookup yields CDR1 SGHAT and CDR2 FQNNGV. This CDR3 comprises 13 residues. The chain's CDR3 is CASRSLAVNEQFF. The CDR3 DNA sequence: TGTGCCAGCAGGTCTCTAGCGGTCAATGAGCAGTTCTTC.

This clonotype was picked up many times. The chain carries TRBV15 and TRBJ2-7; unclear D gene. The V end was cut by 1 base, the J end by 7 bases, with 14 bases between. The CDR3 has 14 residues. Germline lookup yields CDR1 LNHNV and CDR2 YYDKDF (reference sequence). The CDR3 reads CATSRGQGSREQYF. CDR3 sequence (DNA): TGTGCCACCAGCAGAGGACAAGGTTCTCGGGAGCAGTACTTC.

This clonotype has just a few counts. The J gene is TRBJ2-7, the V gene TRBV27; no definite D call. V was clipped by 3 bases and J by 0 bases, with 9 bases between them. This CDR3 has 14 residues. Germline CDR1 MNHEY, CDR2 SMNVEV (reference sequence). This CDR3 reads CASSFSHTSYEQYF. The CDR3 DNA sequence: TGTGCCAGCAGTTTCAGTCATACCTCCTACGAGCAGTACTTC.

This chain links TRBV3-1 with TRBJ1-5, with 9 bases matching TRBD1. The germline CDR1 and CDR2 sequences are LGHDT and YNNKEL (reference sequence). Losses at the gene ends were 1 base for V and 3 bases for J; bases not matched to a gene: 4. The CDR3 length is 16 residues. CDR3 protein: CASSQAGQGNNQPQHF. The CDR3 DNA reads TGTGCCAGCAGCCAAGCGGGACAGGGAAACAATCAGCCCCAGCATTTT.

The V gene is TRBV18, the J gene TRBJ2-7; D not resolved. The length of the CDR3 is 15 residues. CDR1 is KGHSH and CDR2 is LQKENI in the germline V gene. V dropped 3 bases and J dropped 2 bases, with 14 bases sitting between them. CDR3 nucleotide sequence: TGTGCCAGCTCACCGGGCTCGGGCAGAGCCTACGAGCAGTACTTC. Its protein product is CASSPGSGRAYEQYF.

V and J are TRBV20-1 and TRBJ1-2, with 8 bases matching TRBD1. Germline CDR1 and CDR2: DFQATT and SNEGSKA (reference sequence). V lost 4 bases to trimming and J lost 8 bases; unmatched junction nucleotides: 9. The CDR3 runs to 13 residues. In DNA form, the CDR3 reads TGCAGTGCTAACCCATCGGACAGGGCGGGCTACACCTTC. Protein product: CSANPSDRAGYTF.

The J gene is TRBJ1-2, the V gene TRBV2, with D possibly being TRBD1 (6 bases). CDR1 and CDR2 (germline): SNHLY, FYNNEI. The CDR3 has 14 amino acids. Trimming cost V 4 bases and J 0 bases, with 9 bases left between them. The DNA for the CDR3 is TGTGCCAGCAGTGTCAGGGGTTCTAACTATGGCTACACCTTC. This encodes CASSVRGSNYGYTF.